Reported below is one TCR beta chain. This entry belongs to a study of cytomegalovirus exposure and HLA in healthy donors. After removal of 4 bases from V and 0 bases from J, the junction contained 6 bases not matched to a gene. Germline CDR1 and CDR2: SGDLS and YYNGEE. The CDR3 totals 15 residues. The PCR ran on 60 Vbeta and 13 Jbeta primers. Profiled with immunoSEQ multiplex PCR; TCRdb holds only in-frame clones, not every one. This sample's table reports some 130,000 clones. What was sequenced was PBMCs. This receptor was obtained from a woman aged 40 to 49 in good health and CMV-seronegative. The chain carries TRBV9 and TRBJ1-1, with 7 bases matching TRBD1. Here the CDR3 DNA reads TGTGCCAGCAGCCCCACGACAGGGATGAACACTGAAGCTTTCTTT. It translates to CASSPTTGMNTEAFF.